These T cell receptor beta chains were read from a single sample in a study of metastatic and nonmetastatic thyroid tumors. TCRdb re-clonotyped the PCR reads via MiXCR. Here the sample spans over 50,000 clones, 25% to 35% being singletons. The material sequenced was blood. The receptors come from a female donor with papillary thyroid cancer or a benign thyroid nodule (not recorded which). Some clones in this sample may be carry-over from other donors' samples. Both conserved end residues are part of each CDR3. The order of the fields is CDR3 protein, CDR3 DNA, D gene, J gene, V gene, CDR3 length, clone size. The D gene is left open where the match is weak. Part of the rows lack a size; the others show once, few, many or a class for expanded clones.

CASSYGTRDRTLNTEAFF,TGTGCCAGCAGTTATGGGACACGGGACAGAACACTGAACACTGAAGCTTTCTTT,TRBD1,TRBJ1-1,TRBV28,18,few
CASSEAGTVQTQHF,TGTGCCAGCAGTGAAGCGGGGACGGTCCAGACCCAGCATTTT,.,TRBJ1-5,TRBV6-1,14,.
CASARGSGSPLHF,TGTGCCAGCGCCCGTGGTAGTGGTTCACCCCTCCACTTT,.,TRBJ1-6,TRBV12-3/TRBV12-4,13,few
CASSTSYWADTQYF,TGTGCCAGTAGTACCTCCTATTGGGCAGATACGCAGTATTTT,.,TRBJ2-3,TRBV19,14,.
CATSRGQENQPQHF,TGTGCCACCAGCAGGGGACAGGAAAATCAGCCCCAGCATTTT,TRBD1,TRBJ1-5,TRBV15,14,many
CSARVGDRLSSSYNSPLHF,TGCAGTGCCAGAGTTGGGGACCGTTTATCAAGCTCCTATAATTCACCCCTCCACTTT,.,TRBJ1-6,TRBV20-1,19,many
CASSLVSYGYTF,TGTGCCAGCAGCTTAGTGAGCTATGGCTACACCTTC,.,TRBJ1-2,TRBV11-2,12,.
CASRGAGMNTGELFF,TGTGCCAGCAGGGGTGCGGGTATGAACACCGGGGAGCTGTTTTTT,.,TRBJ2-2,TRBV11-2,15,.
CASSASGSYETQYF,TGTGCCAGCAGCGCTAGCGGGAGCTATGAGACCCAGTACTTC,TRBD2,TRBJ2-5,TRBV9,14,many
CAISEPPSREQFF,TGTGCCATCAGTGAACCCCCCAGCCGTGAGCAGTTCTTC,.,TRBJ2-1,TRBV10-3,13,.
CASRDGQGALSGELFF,TGTGCCAGCAGAGACGGACAGGGGGCGCTGAGCGGGGAGCTGTTTTTT,TRBD1,TRBJ2-2,TRBV6-1,16,few
CASSLLGLAGGPGNEQFF,TGTGCCAGCAGTTTACTGGGGCTAGCGGGAGGGCCGGGTAATGAGCAGTTCTTC,TRBD2,TRBJ2-1,TRBV27,18,few
CARSFQRYSEAFF,TGTGCCAGGAGTTTTCAGCGCTACAGTGAAGCTTTCTTT,.,TRBJ1-1,TRBV28,13,.
CASSLGYRGSYNEQFF,TGCGCCAGCAGCTTGGGATACAGGGGTTCCTACAATGAGCAGTTCTTC,TRBD1,TRBJ2-1,TRBV5-1,16,once
CASSLSGGMINEQFF,TGTGCCAGCAGCTTAAGTGGCGGGATGATCAATGAGCAGTTCTTC,.,TRBJ2-1,TRBV7-3,15,few
CASRQWSTDTQYF,TGTGCCAGCAGGCAATGGAGCACAGATACGCAGTATTTT,.,TRBJ2-3,TRBV6-1,13,.
CASRQGWGGGGADTQYF,TGTGCCAGCCGTCAAGGATGGGGCGGGGGAGGGGCAGATACGCAGTATTTT,TRBD2,TRBJ2-3,TRBV11-2,17,few
CASNSRRQETQYF,TGTGCCAGCAACAGCAGGCGGCAAGAGACCCAGTACTTC,.,TRBJ2-5,TRBV27,13,.
CASSWGTGRTYEQYF,TGTGCCAGCAGCTGGGGGACAGGGAGGACCTACGAGCAGTACTTC,TRBD1,TRBJ2-7,TRBV5-5,15,.
CASSGSASESTEAFF,TGTGCCAGCAGTGGTTCCGCCTCGGAGAGCACTGAAGCTTTCTTT,.,TRBJ1-1,TRBV28,15,.
CASSDGDPGELFF,TGTGCCAGCAGTGATGGGGACCCCGGGGAGCTGTTTTTT,.,TRBJ2-2,TRBV6-1,13,few
CSATEQGFREKLFF,TGCAGTGCAACAGAACAGGGTTTCCGTGAAAAACTGTTTTTT,.,TRBJ1-4,TRBV20-1,14,many
CASSYGGRYEQYF,TGTGCCAGCAGTTACGGGGGTAGGTACGAGCAGTACTTC,.,TRBJ2-7,TRBV6-2/TRBV6-3,13,few
CSARVRGRIANYGYTF,TGCAGTGCTAGAGTTCGGGGGAGGATCGCTAACTATGGCTACACCTTC,.,TRBJ1-2,TRBV20-1,16,.
CASSLQRASTDTQYF,TGCGCCAGCAGCTTGCAGCGGGCTAGCACAGATACGCAGTATTTT,.,TRBJ2-3,TRBV5-1,15,once
CASTWGQNYEQYF,TGTGCCAGCACCTGGGGACAAAACTACGAGCAGTACTTC,.,TRBJ2-7,TRBV6-1,13,many
CASSGPNEQFF,TGTGCCAGCAGTGGACCGAATGAGCAGTTCTTC,.,TRBJ2-1,TRBV6-1,11,.
CSVRTSRSSYEQYF,TGCAGCGTTCGGACTAGCAGGAGCTCCTACGAGCAGTACTTC,TRBD2,TRBJ2-7,TRBV29-1,14,.
CASSTTGADPSYNEQFF,TGTGCCAGTAGTACCACAGGGGCCGATCCTTCCTACAATGAGCAGTTCTTC,TRBD1,TRBJ2-1,TRBV19,17,.
CASRRGDGETQCF,TGTGCCAGCAGGAGGGGCGACGGGGAGACCCAGTGCTTC,.,TRBJ2-5,TRBV5-5,13,few
CASSAKGQGGRGYTF,TGTGCCAGCAGCGCGAAGGGACAGGGAGGTAGAGGCTACACCTTC,TRBD1,TRBJ1-2,TRBV5-8,15,few
CASLEGGSGANVLTF,TGCGCCAGCCTCGAAGGGGGCTCTGGGGCCAACGTCCTGACTTTC,.,TRBJ2-6,TRBV5-1,15,.
CASSPIPGLEGYEQYF,TGCGCCAGCAGCCCGATACCGGGACTAGAGGGCTACGAGCAGTACTTC,TRBD2,TRBJ2-7,TRBV5-1,16,few
CASSLTRALGAEAFF,TGTGCCAGCAGCTTAACCAGGGCCTTGGGGGCTGAAGCTTTCTTT,.,TRBJ1-1,TRBV7-3,15,.
CASSLFRTGGGEAFF,TGTGCCAGCAGTTTATTCCGGACAGGGGGAGGTGAAGCTTTCTTT,TRBD1,TRBJ1-1,TRBV28,15,few
CASSRRRQETQYF,TGTGCCAGCAGCCGAAGGAGGCAAGAGACCCAGTACTTC,.,TRBJ2-5,TRBV14,13,.
CASRRTGNQPQHF,TGTGCCAGCAGGCGGACGGGGAATCAGCCCCAGCATTTT,.,TRBJ1-5,TRBV6-2/TRBV6-3,13,medium-sized
CSAKSGSSSGEQYF,TGCAGTGCTAAAAGCGGGAGCAGCTCGGGCGAGCAGTACTTC,TRBD2,TRBJ2-7,TRBV20-1,14,few
CASGISDRDEKLFF,TGTGCCAGCGGAATATCAGACAGGGATGAAAAACTGTTTTTT,TRBD1,TRBJ1-4,TRBV25-1,14,.
CASSKGTANYGYTF,TGTGCCAGCAGTAAAGGGACGGCTAACTATGGCTACACCTTC,.,TRBJ1-2,TRBV6-1,14,.
CASSLDDRDEQFF,TGTGCCAGCAGCTTAGATGACCGCGATGAGCAGTTCTTC,.,TRBJ2-1,TRBV11-1,13,.
CASRRGRSYNEQFF,TGTGCCAGCCGGCGAGGTCGCTCCTACAATGAGCAGTTCTTC,.,TRBJ2-1,TRBV11-2,14,few
CASSPVTGTGTYGYTF,TGTGCCAGCAGTCCCGTTACCGGGACAGGGACCTATGGCTACACCTTC,TRBD1,TRBJ1-2,TRBV6-1,16,many
CASSTRGAASSYEQYF,TGTGCCAGCAGTACCCGTGGGGCCGCCAGCTCCTACGAGCAGTACTTC,.,TRBJ2-7,TRBV6-1,16,few
CASRVTGDHSPLHF,TGTGCCAGCAGGGTGACAGGGGACCATTCACCCCTCCACTTT,TRBD1,TRBJ1-6,TRBV6-1,14,.
CASIRESGENEQFF,TGTGCCAGCATTCGAGAGTCGGGTGAGAATGAGCAGTTCTTC,.,TRBJ2-1,TRBV2,14,.
CASSPDGSGANVLTF,TGTGCCAGCAGTCCGGACGGCTCTGGGGCCAACGTCCTGACTTTC,.,TRBJ2-6,TRBV6-2/TRBV6-3,15,few
CASSLLAGASYEQYF,TGTGCCAGCAGCTTACTCGCCGGGGCCTCCTACGAGCAGTACTTC,.,TRBJ2-7,TRBV11-2,15,.
CASRTHQPQHF,TGTGCCAGCAGGACCCATCAGCCCCAGCATTTT,.,TRBJ1-5,TRBV6-1,11,.
CASSTTSGSYEQYF,TGTGCCAGCAGTACGACTAGCGGGAGCTACGAGCAGTACTTC,TRBD2,TRBJ2-7,TRBV6-2/TRBV6-3,14,.
CAWSVGYLVDYEQYF,TGTGCCTGGAGTGTCGGCTACCTGGTTGACTACGAGCAGTACTTC,.,TRBJ2-7,TRBV30,15,.
CASSLTGKDYGYTF,TGCGCCAGCAGCTTGACAGGGAAGGACTATGGCTACACCTTC,.,TRBJ1-2,TRBV5-1,14,few